The entry below gives a single T cell receptor (beta chain) sequence along with its context. The data belong to a study of T cell changes during pregnancy in multiple sclerosis. The protocol was immunoSEQ multiplex PCR, while the TCRdb copy is restricted to in-frame clones and leaves out a portion. The sample yields about 25,000 clones, around 87% seen once. J lost 5 bases, V lost 5 bases, and 5 bases had no gene match. In germline, CDR1 is MDHEN, CDR2 SYDVKM. The CDR3 runs to 15 residues. This clonotype originated in a female donor in good health, enrolled as a control in a pregnancy study. The specimen was CD4+ T cells from peripheral blood mononuclear cells, collected in the second trimester of pregnancy. The gene calls are TRBV28 and TRBJ2-3; 12 bases map to TRBD2. CDR3 DNA sequence: TGTGCCAGCAGTCCTAGCGGGAGGGTAAGAGATACGCAGTATTTT. Its translation: CASSPSGRVRDTQYF.